The rows below give T cell receptor beta chains drawn from one sample of a study of blood T cell repertoires in COVID-19. The protocol was immunoSEQ multiplex PCR, while the TCRdb copy is restricted to in-frame clones and leaves out a portion. The sample consists of about 54,000 clones, about nine tenths of them appearing once. The source material was peripheral blood. All receptors derive from a woman aged 60 to 75 with active or convalescent COVID-19. Each CDR3 is given with its conserved first and last residue. The D gene is left open where the match is weak. A row's size may be missing; if present it is once, few, many or a size class.

V: TRBV5-5; D: -; size: -; J: TRBJ2-1; DNA: TGTGCCAGCAGCTTGGACCTACTAGCTAGGGCCTACAATGAGCAGTTCTTC; CDR3: CASSLDLLARAYNEQFF
V: TRBV29-1; D: TRBD1; size: -; J: TRBJ1-2; DNA: TGCAGCGTTGCGAACAGGGGAACCGCTAACTATGGCTACACCTTC; CDR3: CSVANRGTANYGYTF
V: TRBV5-6; D: TRBD2; size: -; J: TRBJ2-1; DNA: TGTGCCAGCAGTGGGGCGGGAGTTGCCAATGAGCAGTTCTTC; CDR3: CASSGAGVANEQFF
V: TRBV10-2; D: TRBD1; size: -; J: TRBJ2-1; DNA: TGCGCCAGCGGGTCCTGGGACAGACCCTACAATGAGCAGTTCTTC; CDR3: CASGSWDRPYNEQFF
V: TRBV7-2; D: TRBD2; size: -; J: TRBJ2-1; DNA: TGTGCCAGCAGGATAGCGGGGGGGTACAATGAGCAGTTCTTC; CDR3: CASRIAGGYNEQFF
V: TRBV11-3; D: -; size: -; J: TRBJ2-2; DNA: TGTGCCAGCAGCGTCAGGGTCGCGAACACCGGGGAGCTGTTTTTT; CDR3: CASSVRVANTGELFF
V: TRBV7-2; D: TRBD2; size: -; J: TRBJ2-1; DNA: TGTGCCAGCAACCGCCTACCCGGACTAGCGGACGACAATGAGCAGTTCTTC; CDR3: CASNRLPGLADDNEQFF
V: TRBV7-9; D: -; size: -; J: TRBJ2-7; DNA: TGTGCCAGCAGCTTGCGCAGGGGTGCTGGCGAGCAGTACTTC; CDR3: CASSLRRGAGEQYF
V: TRBV14; D: TRBD2; size: -; J: TRBJ2-7; DNA: TGTGCCAGCAGCCAAGAACTAGCGGGGCCCGAGCAGTACTTC; CDR3: CASSQELAGPEQYF
V: TRBV29-1; D: -; size: -; J: TRBJ2-2; DNA: TGCAGCGTGGCAGGGGGGACTACCGGGGAGCTGTTTTTT; CDR3: CSVAGGTTGELFF
V: TRBV11-2; D: -; size: -; J: TRBJ1-2; DNA: TGTGCCAGCAGCAACCCAGACAGGCCTAACTATGGCTACACCTTC; CDR3: CASSNPDRPNYGYTF
V: TRBV30; D: TRBD1; size: -; J: TRBJ1-2; DNA: TGTGCCTGGAGTGTAGACAGGGGTGGAGGCTACACCTTC; CDR3: CAWSVDRGGGYTF
V: TRBV7-3; D: TRBD2; size: once; J: TRBJ2-3; DNA: TGTGCCAGCAGCTTCACTAGCGGGCGTAGCACAGATACGCAGTATTTT; CDR3: CASSFTSGRSTDTQYF
V: TRBV24-1; D: TRBD1; size: -; J: TRBJ1-3; DNA: TGTGCCACCAGTGACACCCGGGACAGGGGTACTGGAAACACCATATATTTT; CDR3: CATSDTRDRGTGNTIYF
V: TRBV19; D: TRBD1; size: -; J: TRBJ1-5; DNA: TGTGCCAGTAGCTCGACAGGGAACAATCAGCCCCAGCATTTT; CDR3: CASSSTGNNQPQHF
V: TRBV7-9; D: -; size: -; J: TRBJ2-7; DNA: TGTGCCAGCAGCTTAGCCGGCTGGGGGGCCTACGAGCAGTACTTC; CDR3: CASSLAGWGAYEQYF
V: TRBV11-2; D: -; size: -; J: TRBJ1-5; DNA: TGTGCCAGCAGCTTAAGCAGGGATAATCAGCCCCAGCATTTT; CDR3: CASSLSRDNQPQHF
V: TRBV16; D: -; size: -; J: TRBJ2-3; DNA: TGTGCCAGCAGCCAATCGGGCAGGGGCCAACTAAGAGGCACAGATACGCAGTATTTT; CDR3: CASSQSGRGQLRGTDTQYF
V: TRBV2; D: -; size: -; J: TRBJ1-2; DNA: TGTGCCAGCAGTCCCGGGGACTATGGCTACACCTTC; CDR3: CASSPGDYGYTF
V: TRBV15; D: -; size: -; J: TRBJ1-6; DNA: TGTGCCACCAGCAGAGAGAAGGAGTCGCCCCTCCACTTT; CDR3: CATSREKESPLHF
V: TRBV11-2; D: -; size: -; J: TRBJ2-3; DNA: TGTGCCAGCAGCCGGGGGACCCTAGAAGATACGCAGTATTTT; CDR3: CASSRGTLEDTQYF
V: TRBV6-5; D: TRBD1; size: -; J: TRBJ1-5; DNA: TGTGCCAGCAGTACGGGACAGTTCAATCAGCCCCAGCATTTT; CDR3: CASSTGQFNQPQHF
V: TRBV2; D: TRBD1; size: -; J: TRBJ1-1; DNA: TGTGCCAGCAGTTTGGCAGGGGGCGGCACTGAAGCTTTCTTT; CDR3: CASSLAGGGTEAFF
V: TRBV9; D: TRBD1; size: -; J: TRBJ1-4; DNA: TGTGCCAGCAGCGTAGGGGACAGTAAGGAAAAACTGTTTTTT; CDR3: CASSVGDSKEKLFF
V: TRBV6-7; D: TRBD1; size: -; J: TRBJ1-5; DNA: TGTGCCAGCAGCCGGACAGGAATAAGCAATCAGCCCCAGCATTTT; CDR3: CASSRTGISNQPQHF
V: TRBV4-3; D: TRBD1; size: -; J: TRBJ1-3; DNA: TGCGCCAGCAGCCAAGAAACCGGGACAGTCGGAAACACCATATATTTT; CDR3: CASSQETGTVGNTIYF
V: TRBV6-5; D: TRBD1; size: -; J: TRBJ1-2; DNA: TGTGCCGGCAGGGACAGGGGGACCTATGGCTACACCTTC; CDR3: CAGRDRGTYGYTF
V: TRBV5-4; D: TRBD2; size: -; J: TRBJ2-3; DNA: TGTGCCAGCAGCTTGGAAGGGACTAGGCGCACAGATACGCAGTATTTT; CDR3: CASSLEGTRRTDTQYF
V: TRBV7-8; D: -; size: -; J: TRBJ1-3; DNA: TGTGCCAGCAGCTTATTGGTTACTCCGGTAGGAAACACCATATATTTT; CDR3: CASSLLVTPVGNTIYF
V: TRBV3-1/TRBV3-2; D: -; size: -; J: TRBJ1-5; DNA: TGTGCCAGCAGCCAGACACATAGCAATCAGCCCCAGCATTTT; CDR3: CASSQTHSNQPQHF
V: TRBV7-9; D: -; size: -; J: TRBJ1-3; DNA: TGTGCCAGCAGGCCACAAGACTCTGGAAACACCATATATTTT; CDR3: CASRPQDSGNTIYF
V: TRBV6-1; D: TRBD1; size: -; J: TRBJ1-5; DNA: TGTGCCAGCAGTGACGGCGCCCGGGGACAGGTCCACAATCAGCCCCAGCATTTT; CDR3: CASSDGARGQVHNQPQHF
V: TRBV19; D: -; size: once; J: TRBJ2-7; DNA: TGTGCCAGTAGTATAGCGGGGTTCGGCTCCTACGAGCAGTACTTC; CDR3: CASSIAGFGSYEQYF
V: TRBV19; D: -; size: -; J: TRBJ1-5; DNA: TGTGCCAGTACCTCCGCGAGAGGGACACAGCCCCAGCATTTT; CDR3: CASTSARGTQPQHF
V: TRBV27; D: -; size: -; J: TRBJ1-1; DNA: TGTGCCAGCAGCTCGGACACGCTAGAGAACACTGAAGCTTTCTTT; CDR3: CASSSDTLENTEAFF
V: TRBV10-3; D: -; size: -; J: TRBJ1-5; DNA: TGTGCCTCCACCCAGGGGATGAATCAGCCCCAGCATTTT; CDR3: CASTQGMNQPQHF
V: TRBV11-1; D: -; size: -; J: TRBJ2-2; DNA: TGTGCCAGCAGCTTAGGGTATAGCCTCGGCACCGGGGAGCTGTTTTTT; CDR3: CASSLGYSLGTGELFF
V: TRBV2; D: -; size: -; J: TRBJ1-3; DNA: TGTGCCAGCAGTGAACAAGGCAGGGGAGCTGGAAACACCATATATTTT; CDR3: CASSEQGRGAGNTIYF
V: TRBV6-2/TRBV6-3; D: -; size: -; J: TRBJ2-1; DNA: TGTGCCAGCAGTTACGGAGGGAGGCGGATCCACTACAATGAGCAGTTCTTC; CDR3: CASSYGGRRIHYNEQFF
V: TRBV5-6; D: -; size: -; J: TRBJ1-5; DNA: TGTGCCAGCAGCCTGGAGGGAGAGCGAAGTCAGCCCCAGCATTTT; CDR3: CASSLEGERSQPQHF
V: TRBV7-9; D: TRBD1; size: once; J: TRBJ2-1; DNA: TGTGCCAGCAGCGTATACAGGGGACCCTACAATGAGCAGTTCTTC; CDR3: CASSVYRGPYNEQFF
V: TRBV6-5; D: TRBD1; size: -; J: TRBJ2-7; DNA: TGTGCCAGCAAGGGTACGGAGACAGGGAGTTACGAGCAGTACTTC; CDR3: CASKGTETGSYEQYF
V: TRBV5-6; D: TRBD2; size: once; J: TRBJ2-5; DNA: TGTGCCAGCAGCTTGGCCGTGGTAGCGGGAGGATTAGGGGAGACCCAGTACTTC; CDR3: CASSLAVVAGGLGETQYF
V: TRBV28; D: TRBD1; size: -; J: TRBJ2-2; DNA: TGTGCCAGCAGATTACAGGGGTACACCGGGGAGCTGTTTTTT; CDR3: CASRLQGYTGELFF
V: TRBV10-2; D: -; size: -; J: TRBJ1-6; DNA: TGCGCCAGCAGTGAGCGGGGAACGAATTCACCCCTCCACTTT; CDR3: CASSERGTNSPLHF
V: TRBV7-2; D: TRBD2; size: -; J: TRBJ2-1; DNA: TGTGCCAGCAGCTTAGAAGCGGGGGGTCACAATGAGCAGTTCTTC; CDR3: CASSLEAGGHNEQFF
V: TRBV28; D: -; size: -; J: TRBJ2-1; DNA: TGTGCCAGCAGTTTCCCAGGCAGGGAGGATGAGCAGTTCTTC; CDR3: CASSFPGREDEQFF
V: TRBV9; D: -; size: -; J: TRBJ2-7; DNA: TGTGCCAGCAGCCCAAGACTAGTGGCGTACGAGCAGTACTTC; CDR3: CASSPRLVAYEQYF
V: TRBV5-1; D: TRBD2; size: -; J: TRBJ2-5; DNA: TGCGCCAGCAGCTTGGCCTTACTTAGCGGGGGGAAAGAGACCCAGTACTTC; CDR3: CASSLALLSGGKETQYF
V: TRBV28; D: TRBD2; size: -; J: TRBJ2-1; DNA: TGTGCCAGCAGACTAGCGGGGTCGAACAATGAGCAGTTCTTC; CDR3: CASRLAGSNNEQFF
V: TRBV10-1; D: -; size: -; J: TRBJ2-7; DNA: TGCGCCAGCAGTGGTTCGGGGGGCTGGGAGCAGTACTTC; CDR3: CASSGSGGWEQYF
V: TRBV28; D: TRBD1; size: -; J: TRBJ1-1; DNA: TGTGCCAGCAGCCTCATGGACAGGGAAAGTGGAGCTTTCTTT; CDR3: CASSLMDRESGAFF
V: TRBV19; D: TRBD1; size: -; J: TRBJ1-2; DNA: TGTGCCAGTAGTATAGCGGACAGGTCGGGCTACACCTTC; CDR3: CASSIADRSGYTF